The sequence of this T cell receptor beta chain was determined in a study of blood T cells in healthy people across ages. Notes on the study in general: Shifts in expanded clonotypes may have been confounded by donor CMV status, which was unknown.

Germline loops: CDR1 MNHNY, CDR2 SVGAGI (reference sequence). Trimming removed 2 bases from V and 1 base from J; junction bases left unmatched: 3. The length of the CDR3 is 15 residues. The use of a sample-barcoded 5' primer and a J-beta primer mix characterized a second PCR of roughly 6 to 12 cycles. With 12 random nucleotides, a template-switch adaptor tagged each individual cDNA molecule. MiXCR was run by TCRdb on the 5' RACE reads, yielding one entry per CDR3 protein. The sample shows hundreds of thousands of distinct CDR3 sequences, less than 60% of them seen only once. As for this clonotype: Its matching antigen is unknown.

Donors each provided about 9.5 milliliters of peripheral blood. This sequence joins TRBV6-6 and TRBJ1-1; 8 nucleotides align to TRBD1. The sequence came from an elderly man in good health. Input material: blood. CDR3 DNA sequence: TGTGCCAGCAGTTACGGGGACAGGAAGAACACTGAAGCTTTCTTT. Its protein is CASSYGDRKNTEAFF.